This TCR beta chain was documented in a study of T cell changes during pregnancy in multiple sclerosis. The repertoire was sequenced with immunoSEQ multiplex PCR; TCRdb's copy has only in-frame clones and lacks some. Here the sample spans roughly 80,000 clones, around 93% being singletons. The CDR3 loop spans 15 amino acids. Germline trimming cut 7 bases from V and 6 bases from J; bases unmatched to any gene: 10. Germline CDR1 reads LNHDA; CDR2 reads SQIVND (reference sequence). The sequencing here drew on peripheral blood, taken after pregnancy. J is TRBJ2-2 and V is TRBV19; 8 positions agree with TRBD1. This receptor was taken from a female donor in good health, enrolled as a control in a pregnancy study. The CDR3 DNA follows: TGTGCCAGTAATTCATGGGACAGGAGTCCCGGGGAGCTGTTTTTT. Amino acids: CASNSWDRSPGELFF. The whole variable domain, remainder taken from reference TRBV19 and TRBJ2-2, is DGGITQSPKYLFRKEGQNVTLSCEQNLNHDAMYWYRQDPGQGLRLIYYSQIVNDFQKGDIAEGYSVSREKKESFPLTVTSAQKNPTAFYLCASNSWDRSPGELFFGEGSRLTVL.